Below are 28 T cell receptor beta chains sequenced from a single sample in a study of T cell responses to AZD1222 COVID-19 vaccine. Profiling relied on immunoSEQ multiplex PCR, and the TCRdb table lists in-frame clones only, not all of them. This table has about 130,000 clones, 89% appearing once. The sample in question was peripheral blood, obtained on day 0 of AZD1222 vaccination. These receptors were collected from an adult in good health.

The chain uses TRBV12-3 or TRBV12-4 and TRBJ1-2; 7 nucleotides agree with TRBD1. This CDR3 comprises 13 residues. The ends lost 5 bases at V and 1 base at J; junction bases unmatched: 1. Here the CDR3 DNA reads TGTGCCAGCAGTCCAGGGGGTAACTATGGCTACACCTTC. It codes for CASSPGGNYGYTF.

This clone was seen just once. The V gene is TRBV10-2, the J gene TRBJ2-7, with D possibly TRBD1 on 5 matching bases. Trimming left V 6 bases short and J 2 bases short, with 17 bases between. Germline CDR1 is WSHSY and CDR2 is SAAADI. CDR3 size: 15 residues. CDR3 sequence: CASRAWGGIAYEQYF. CDR3 nucleotide sequence: TGCGCCAGCAGAGCCTGGGGCGGTATTGCCTACGAGCAGTACTTC.

The chain uses TRBV2 and TRBJ1-1; D perhaps matches TRBD1 (5 bases). The V gene lost 1 base and the J gene lost 5 bases, with 8 bases spanning the gap. Germline V gives CDR1 SNHLY, CDR2 FYNNEI. The CDR3 is 13 amino acids. The CDR3 coding sequence is TGTGCCAGCAGTGAAGGGGGCCTGACTGAAGCTTTCTTT. Translating gives CASSEGGLTEAFF.

In the case of this clone: This sample includes further DNA sequences coding for the same CDR3. This chain connects TRBV21-1 to TRBJ1-1; whether TRBD1, the table's D call, matches the DNA was not checked. TRBV21-1 is given as a pseudogene. This CDR3 has 18 amino acids. Written as DNA, the CDR3 is TGTGCCAGCAGCCAAACCTCCATCAGGGGAATGATGAACACTGAAGCTTTCTTT. This codes for CASSQTSIRGMMNTEAFF.

The chain recombines TRBV7-9 with TRBJ1-1, with a tentative D call TRBD1 (5 bases). There are 14 residues in the CDR3. V dropped 2 bases and J dropped 5 bases, with 12 bases sitting between them. In germline, CDR1 is SEHNR, CDR2 FQNEAQ (reference sequence). DNA for the CDR3: TGTGCCAGCAGCTTACGCACGACAGTAACTGAAGCTTTCTTT. This codes for CASSLRTTVTEAFF.

V and J are TRBV29-1 and TRBJ2-7, with 16 bases lining up with TRBD2. V lost 8 bases and J lost 0; bases outside the gene matches: 13. The CDR3 runs 18 residues. CDR1 and CDR2 from the germline V gene are SQVTM and ANQGSEA. CDR3 residues: CSPGLAGGCSFNSYEQYF. CDR3 sequence (DNA): TGCAGCCCGGGACTAGCGGGAGGGTGCTCTTTCAACTCCTACGAGCAGTACTTC.

This clone occurred a few times. This chain joins TRBV5-4 and TRBJ1-1; D uncertain. CDR1 and CDR2 from the germline V gene are SGHNT and YYREEE (reference sequence). Trimming left V 4 bases short and J 3 bases short, with 10 bases between. The CDR3 is 13 amino acids. The CDR3 coding sequence is TGTGCCAGCAGCGTTCAGAAGGACACTGAAGCTTTCTTT. Its protein is CASSVQKDTEAFF.

The rearrangement links TRBV3-1 (or the pseudogene TRBV3-2) to TRBJ1-1; 8 bases match TRBD1. The V gene end was trimmed by 4 bases and the J gene end by 1 base; junction bases not matched to a gene: 5. CDR3 length: 15 amino acids. Per germline, CDR1 LGHDT and CDR2 YNNKEL (reference sequence). The CDR3, as DNA: TGTGCCAGCAGCCCGCGGACAGGGACGAACACTGAAGCTTTCTTT. It yields the protein CASSPRTGTNTEAFF.

The chain is built from TRBV24-1 and TRBJ1-5, with D perhaps matching TRBD1 (5 bases). The germline gives CDR1 KGHDR, CDR2 SFDVKD. V lost 3 bases and J 5 bases, leaving 7 bases between the germline ends. The length of the CDR3 is 13 residues. As DNA, the CDR3 is TGTGCCACCAGTGATCGAGGGGATCAGCCCCAGCATTTT. Its translation is CATSDRGDQPQHF.

The chain uses TRBV13 and TRBJ2-3; 11 nucleotides align to TRBD1. Trimming at V came to 4 bases and at J to 3 bases, leaving 3 bases not matched to a gene. CDR1 is PRHDT and CDR2 is FYEKMQ in the germline V gene (reference sequence). The CDR3 loop spans 15 amino acids. The CDR3 region is CASSWGQGVTDTQYF. The DNA of the CDR3 is TGTGCCAGCAGCTGGGGACAGGGGGTGACAGATACGCAGTATTTT.

The rearrangement uses TRBV6-5 and TRBJ2-1; D remains ambiguous. Germline CDR1 and CDR2: MNHEY and SVGAGI. The V end was cut by 6 bases, the J end by 3 bases, with 9 bases between. The CDR3 extends over 13 amino acids. The CDR3 loop is CASSRTLYNEQFF. The CDR3 DNA reads as TGTGCCAGCAGCCGTACGCTCTACAATGAGCAGTTCTTC.

This clone appeared once. The chain employs TRBV6-1 and TRBJ2-7; TRBD2 aligns across 9 bases. This CDR3 region has 15 residues. V was clipped by 2 bases and J by 2 bases; unmatched bases: 4. The V gene's germline CDR1 is MNHNS and CDR2 SASEGT. The CDR3 DNA is TGTGCCAGCAGTGAACCGGGACTAGCAGCCTACGAGCAGTACTTC. This encodes CASSEPGLAAYEQYF.

The V call is TRBV6-5, the J call TRBJ2-7, with D possibly matching TRBD1 (6 bases). V shed 5 bases and J shed 2 bases, with 13 bases lying between them. Germline-derived CDR1 and CDR2 are MNHEY and SVGAGI. The CDR3 is 14 amino acids. CDR3 nucleotides: TGTGCCAGCAGTAGCCAGACAGGCACCTACGAGCAGTACTTC. This translates into CASSSQTGTYEQYF.

V and J are TRBV28 and TRBJ1-5, with a possible D match to TRBD1 (6 bases). CDR3 length: 13 amino acids. Germline-derived CDR1 and CDR2 are MDHEN and SYDVKM. V was shortened by 5 bases and J by 2 bases, with 7 bases between the two germline ends. The CDR3 nucleotides are TGTGCCAGCAGTAGGACAGGCAATCAGCCCCAGCATTTT. Translation: CASSRTGNQPQHF. Together with reference TRBV28 and TRBJ1-5, the CDR3 gives the full variable domain: DVKVTQSSRYLVKRTGEKVFLECVQDMDHENMFWYRQDPGLGLRLIYFSYDVKMKEKGDIPEGYSVSREKKERFSLILESASTNQTSMYLCASSRTGNQPQHFGDGTRLSIL.

This rearrangement joins TRBV27 to TRBJ1-2; D is perhaps TRBD1 (5 bases). The ends were cut back, 4 bases at V and 0 bases at J, with 9 bases in the middle. This CDR3 spans 14 amino acids. Germline V CDR1 and CDR2: MNHEY, SMNVEV (reference sequence). The CDR3 bases are TGTGCCAGCAGTTCGACAGAAACTAACTATGGCTACACCTTC. Translation gives CASSSTETNYGYTF.

This clone was observed a single time. In this CDR3 the conserved last residue, phenylalanine or tryptophan, is missing, so a read error is likely. This chain joins TRBV29-1 and TRBJ1-2; 8 nucleotides align to TRBD1. The CDR3 runs 12 residues. Germline assignment: CDR1 SQVTM and CDR2 ANQGSEA. V shed 7 bases, J shed 5 bases, and the junction held 6 bases outside the gene matches. The CDR3 loop reads CSGRDRSYGYTL. The DNA of the CDR3 is TGCAGCGGCCGGGACAGGAGTTATGGCTACACCCTC.

CDR3: CASSQDRGGSAGELFF. In nucleotides, the CDR3 is TGCGCCAGCAGCCAAGATCGAGGTGGTTCGGCCGGGGAGCTGTTTTTT. The chain carries TRBV4-3 and TRBJ2-2; D remains ambiguous. Germline lookup yields CDR1 LGHNA and CDR2 YSLEER. Trimming cost V 0 bases and J 6 bases, with 14 bases left between them. This CDR3 is 16 amino acids long.

CDR3 bases: TGTGCCAGCTCACTTTCCGGGACAGATGAAAAACTGTTTTTT. Translating gives CASSLSGTDEKLFF. The V and J genes are TRBV18 and TRBJ1-4; 7 nucleotides line up with TRBD1. Germline CDR1 reads KGHSH; CDR2 reads LQKENI. V lost 4 bases, J lost 6 bases, and 5 bases stayed unmatched. The CDR3 is 14 residues long.

The gene calls are TRBV9 and TRBJ2-5; 13 nucleotides match TRBD2. Unmatched junction bases numbered 13, after V lost 3 bases and J lost 5 bases. The CDR3 contains 18 residues. Germline V CDR1 and CDR2: SGDLS, YYNGEE. DNA for the CDR3: TGTGCCAGCAGCGGAAGCACCCGGACTAGCGGGAGCTATGAGACCCAGTACTTC. It translates to CASSGSTRTSGSYETQYF.

The gene calls are TRBV6-5 and TRBJ1-2; TRBD1 aligns across 9 bases. The CDR3 runs to 15 residues. CDR1 is MNHEY and CDR2 is SVGAGI in the germline V gene. V trimming: 0 bases; J trimming: 8 bases; junction bases outside the gene matches: 7. The CDR3 loop reads CASSYSMGQGGGYTF. CDR3 DNA: TGTGCCAGCAGTTACTCGATGGGACAGGGAGGGGGCTACACCTTC.

This chain uses TRBV4-1 with TRBJ1-4, with 10 bases lining up with TRBD1. Germline CDR1 reads MGHRA; CDR2 reads YSYEKL. V trimming: 0 bases; J trimming: 7 bases; junction bases outside the gene matches: 5. The CDR3 extends over 16 amino acids. CDR3 DNA sequence: TGCGCCAGCAGCCAAGATGGGGACAGGGGATCTGAAAAACTGTTTTTT. This encodes CASSQDGDRGSEKLFF.

The J gene is TRBJ1-2, the V gene TRBV19; D is undetermined. This CDR3 has 18 residues. Germline-derived CDR1 and CDR2 are LNHDA and SQIVND (reference sequence). The V and J ends lost 6 bases and 2 bases respectively, with 25 bases between them. Here the CDR3 DNA reads TGTGCCAGTAGGCCTCAGGAGGAGGTCAGTTTTTCGAACTATGGCTACACCTTC. This codes for CASRPQEEVSFSNYGYTF.

This chain joins TRBV11-3 and TRBJ2-1; the D gene is possibly TRBD1 (5 bases). This CDR3 has 15 residues. V was shortened by 4 bases and J by 5 bases, with 15 bases between the two germline ends. Per the germline V gene, CDR1 is SGHNT and CDR2 is YENEEA. CDR3 coding DNA: TGTGCCAGCAGCTATTCACAGGCCGACGACAATGAGCAGTTCTTC. Translation: CASSYSQADDNEQFF.

The gene calls are TRBV2 and TRBJ2-2; D is uncertain. The CDR3 is 13 amino acids. CDR1 and CDR2 from the germline V gene are SNHLY and FYNNEI. Between the trimmed V and J ends, which lost 6 bases and 5 bases, there was a span of 10 bases. The CDR3 DNA reads as TGTGCCAGCAGCAATGACATAACCGGGGAGCTGTTTTTT. Protein sequence: CASSNDITGELFF.

J is TRBJ1-3 and V is TRBV11-1, with unresolved D. Trimming shortened V by 2 bases and J by 3 bases, and 2 bases separated the two germline ends. The V gene's germline CDR1 is SGHAT and CDR2 FQDESV (reference sequence). This CDR3 spans 12 amino acids. The CDR3 DNA sequence: TGTGCCAGCAGCTTAATTGGAAACACCATATATTTT. It is translated as CASSLIGNTIYF.

The J gene is TRBJ2-7, the V gene TRBV10-3; perhaps TRBD2 as D (5 bases). The germline V gene encodes CDR1 ENHRY and CDR2 SYGVKD. Trimming pared 0 bases from V and 5 bases from J, leaving 23 bases between. The CDR3 has 18 residues. The CDR3 sequence is CAISESPGLLLRDHEQYF. The DNA of the CDR3 is TGTGCCATCAGTGAGTCCCCTGGACTCCTTTTACGGGATCACGAGCAGTACTTC.

This chain uses TRBV3-1 (or the pseudogene TRBV3-2) with TRBJ1-1; tentatively, D is TRBD1 (5 bases). CDR1 is LGHDT and CDR2 is YNNKEL in the germline V gene (reference sequence). Trimming stripped 1 base from V and 8 bases from J, with 8 bases between. The CDR3 covers 12 residues. The CDR3 loop is CASSQVEGEAFF. The CDR3 DNA sequence: TGTGCCAGCAGCCAAGTAGAGGGGGAAGCTTTCTTT.

The chain employs TRBV19 and TRBJ2-5; 7 positions match TRBD1. The CDR3 sequence is 14 residues long. The germline CDR1 and CDR2 sequences are LNHDA and SQIVND (reference sequence). V trimming: 5 bases; J trimming: 1 base; junction bases outside the gene matches: 4. For the CDR3, the DNA is TGTGCCAGTAGTTTGGGACAGCTCCAAGAGACCCAGTACTTC. It encodes CASSLGQLQETQYF.